This T cell receptor (beta chain) was documented in a study of radiotherapy plus CTLA-4 blockade in lung cancer. Method: immunoSEQ multiplex PCR; TCRdb's copy keeps in-frame clones and lacks some. The sample yields tens of thousands of clones, approximately 70% seen once. This CDR3 is built from 14 residues. With 4 bases clipped from V and 6 bases from J, the junction kept 8 bases outside the gene matches. Germline V lookup: CDR1 SQVTM, CDR2 ANQGSEA. As regards this clone: Its antigen is not identified.

Study outcomes and limitations: Blood saw expansion of tumor-derived TCR clones after radiotherapy plus ipilimumab.

The material was peripheral blood, obtained from a patient treated with radiotherapy plus ipilimumab. V gene TRBV29-1 combines with J gene TRBJ2-2; 7 bases line up with TRBD1. The sequence was obtained from a human donor with non-small cell lung cancer who had stable disease on radiotherapy plus ipilimumab. Here the CDR3 reads CSVGTVTGPGELFF. For the CDR3, the DNA is TGCAGCGTTGGGACCGTGACAGGGCCCGGGGAGCTGTTTTTT.